Below are 20 T cell receptor beta chains sequenced from a single sample in a study of blood T cells in healthy people across ages. Then a second PCR, running about 6 to 12 cycles, was carried out with a sample-barcoded 5' primer and a J-beta primer mix. TCRdb itself ran the 5' RACE reads through MiXCR, one entry per CDR3 protein. The sample includes about 620,000 distinct CDR3 sequences, 52% of them seen just once. The material sequenced was blood. Receptors originate from a woman of 80 years or more in good health.

The sample holds a few counts of this clonotype. CDR3 protein: CASSRAGSNEKLFF. The CDR3 region has the DNA TGCGCCAGCAGCCGTGCGGGGAGTAATGAAAAACTGTTTTTT. The chain couples TRBV10-2 to TRBJ1-4; D uncertain. Germline CDR1 and CDR2: WSHSY and SAAADI. The CDR3 totals 14 residues. With 6 bases removed from V and 4 bases from J, the gap between germline ends came to 12 bases.

For this clonotype: A single base separates this from a much larger clone, so it may be a read error. The chain is built from TRBV7-2 and TRBJ2-5; D is unclear. This CDR3 has 13 residues. The germline V gene encodes CDR1 SGHTA and CDR2 FQGNSA. CDR3 DNA sequence: TGTGCCAACAGCTTAGGATTCCAAGAGACCCAGTACTTC. Encoded protein: CANSLGFQETQYF. Full variable domain (remainder filled in from reference TRBV7-2 and TRBJ2-5): GAGVSQSPSNKVTEKGKDVELRCDPISGHTALYWYRQSLGQGLEFLIYFQGNSAPDKSGLPSDRFSAERTGGSVSTLTIQRTQQEDSAVYLCANSLGFQETQYFGPGTRLLVL.

This clonotype was counted once. The chain has TRBV12-3 or TRBV12-4 and TRBJ2-7; D may correspond to TRBD1 or TRBD2 (5 bases each). Judging by the DNA end, TRBJ2-5 fits better; the J call may be wrong. The CDR3 contains 15 residues. CDR3 bases: TGTGCCAGCAGTGAACACGGGACGGGAAGAGAGACCCAGTACTTC. It codes for CASSEHGTGRETQYF.

This clonotype appeared a few times. V and J are TRBV7-9 and TRBJ2-1; maybe TRBD1 (7 bases). CDR3 length: 18 residues. CDR1 SEHNR and CDR2 FQNEAQ come from the germline V gene (reference sequence). V dropped 4 bases and J dropped 8 bases, with 27 bases sitting between them. In DNA, the CDR3 is TGTGCCAGCAGCTCAGGGGGACCCGGGACTGGCTTTCGGGATGAGCAGTTCTTC. It yields the protein CASSSGGPGTGFRDEQFF.

The rearrangement joins TRBV29-1 to TRBJ2-5; a weak D match, TRBD1 (5 bases). CDR3 length equals 13 residues. The germline gives CDR1 SQVTM, CDR2 ANQGSEA. Trimming pared 4 bases from V and 11 bases from J, leaving 20 bases between. The CDR3 sequence: CSVATRGRSEQYF. DNA of the CDR3: TGCAGCGTTGCCACAAGGGGCCGGAGTGAGCAGTACTTC.

The chain links TRBV20-1 to TRBJ1-2; the D is unclear. CDR3 length: 14 amino acids. With 0 bases removed from V and 0 bases from J, the gap between germline ends came to 8 bases. Germline V gene data show CDR1 as DFQATT and CDR2 as SNEGSKA (reference sequence). The CDR3 reads CSARDSWPNYGYTF. CDR3 nucleotide sequence: TGCAGTGCTAGAGATAGTTGGCCTAACTATGGCTACACCTTC.

V and J are TRBV25-1 and TRBJ2-1; 10 bases match TRBD2. With V trimmed by 5 bases and J by 0 bases, 7 bases remained unmatched. Germline V gene lookup returns CDR1 MGHDK and CDR2 SYGVNS. This CDR3 contains 17 residues. The CDR3 coding sequence is TGTGCCAGCAGTAAGACTAGCGGGCTTAGCTCCTACAATGAGCAGTTCTTC. As protein: CASSKTSGLSSYNEQFF.

Turning to this clonotype: This may be a read error: a much more frequent sequence differs by one nucleotide. The chain carries TRBV10-3 and TRBJ2-5, with D unresolved. The CDR3 is 13 residues long. Germline CDR1 ENHRY, CDR2 SYGVKD. The ends were cut back, 6 bases at V and 3 bases at J, with 11 bases in the middle. The CDR3 DNA is TGTGCCATCAGAGGCCAGCAGGAAGAGACCCAGTACTTC. Translation gives CAIRGQQEETQYF.

This chain joins TRBV20-1 and TRBJ2-3, with a tentative D call TRBD1 (6 bases). The CDR3 spans 13 residues. Looked up from germline, CDR1 is DFQATT and CDR2 is SNEGSKA (reference sequence). The V gene lost 6 bases and the J gene lost 6 bases, with 16 bases spanning the gap. CDR3 sequence reads: CSAPGEGEDTQYF. As DNA, the CDR3 is TGCAGTGCCCCGGGTGAGGGGGAGGATACGCAGTATTTT.

The V gene is TRBV12-3 or TRBV12-4, the J gene TRBJ2-1; D call uncertain. The CDR3 extends over 14 amino acids. Trimming took 8 bases from V and 0 from J, leaving 11 bases between them. The chain's CDR3 is CASRRTVSYNEQFF. In DNA, the CDR3 is TGTGCCAGCCGACGGACGGTCTCCTACAATGAGCAGTTCTTC.

This clonotype was counted only a few times. CDR3 region: CASSYGLRRASNQPQHF. DNA of the CDR3: TGTGCCAGCAGTTACGGATTGAGGAGGGCAAGCAATCAGCCCCAGCATTTT. This chain connects TRBV6-2 or TRBV6-3 to TRBJ1-5; D is unclear. Looked up from germline, CDR1 is MNHEY and CDR2 is SVGEGT. Trimming cost V 2 bases and J 1 base, with 15 bases left between them. The CDR3 covers 17 residues.

V gene TRBV5-6 combines with J gene TRBJ2-4; D call uncertain. The better agreement between TRBJ2-7 and the DNA end casts doubt on the J call. In germline, CDR1 is SGHDT, CDR2 YYEEEE. The CDR3 contains 14 residues. In nucleotides, the CDR3 is TGTGCCAGCAGCGCCCCTAGAAATATCTACGAGCAGTACTTC. It specifies CASSAPRNIYEQYF.

The chain joins TRBV12-3 or TRBV12-4 to TRBJ2-2, with 9 positions matching TRBD1. CDR3 length: 15 residues. V lost 6 bases, J lost 10 bases, and 12 bases stayed unmatched. The CDR3 loop reads CASRYTGTGIKELFF. CDR3 bases: TGTGCCAGCAGATACACCGGGACAGGGATTAAGGAGCTGTTTTTT.

This clonotype was recorded at least ten times. The rearrangement uses TRBV20-1 and TRBJ2-3; 8 bases agree with TRBD2. Trimming took 5 bases from V and 1 from J; bases not matched to a gene: 5. The germline CDR1 and CDR2 sequences are DFQATT and SNEGSKA (reference sequence). CDR3 length: 14 residues. The CDR3 bases are TGCAGTGCTCGCGGGGGGAGGGGCACAGATACGCAGTATTTT. Translation: CSARGGRGTDTQYF.

This chain uses TRBV12-3 or TRBV12-4 with TRBJ2-7, with D tentatively TRBD1 (7 bases). CDR3 length: 17 amino acids. V lost 6 bases to trimming and J lost 0 bases, with 21 bases between them. As DNA, the CDR3 is TGTGCCAGCAGCCTAGGCGGGACAGATAGTTCCTCCTACGAGCAGTACTTC. This sequence encodes CASSLGGTDSSSYEQYF.

The table lists this clonotype with a few counts. DNA for the CDR3: TGTGCCAGCAGTCTAGCGGTGGCCTACAATGAGCAGTTCTTC. It codes for CASSLAVAYNEQFF. The chain uses TRBV6-6 and TRBJ2-1; 7 positions agree with TRBD2. Germline lookup yields CDR1 MNHNY and CDR2 SVGAGI (reference sequence). The CDR3 is 14 amino acids. Losses at the gene ends were 5 bases for V and 2 bases for J; bases not matched to a gene: 3.

This clonotype was seen once. A single base separates this from a much larger clone, so it may be a read error. This chain joins TRBV12-3 or TRBV12-4 and TRBJ2-5; no reliable D call. Trimming shortened V by 5 bases and J by 11 bases, and 15 bases separated the two germline ends. The CDR3 sequence is 12 residues long. CDR3 loop: CASSKRNNEQYF. CDR3 in DNA: TGTGCCAGCAGTAAGAGAAACAATGAGCAGTACTTC.

This clonotype was recorded at least ten times. The chain carries TRBV9 and TRBJ2-7, with D tentatively TRBD2 (5 bases). The CDR3 has 15 amino acids. Germline V lookup: CDR1 SGDLS, CDR2 YYNGEE. V was pared by 1 base and J by 6 bases, with 17 bases between. This CDR3 is CASSVFPSQLVEQYF. For the CDR3, the DNA is TGTGCCAGCAGCGTATTCCCTAGCCAGCTTGTCGAGCAGTACTTC.

The rearrangement links TRBV20-1 to TRBJ1-6; TRBD1 agrees at 9 bases. The CDR3 is 17 residues long. V was pared by 2 bases and J by 0 bases, with 5 bases of the junction left unmatched. From germline, CDR1 is DFQATT and CDR2 SNEGSKA (reference sequence). For the CDR3, the DNA is TGCAGTGCTAGATTCCGGGACAGGGTCTCCTATAATTCACCCCTCCACTTT. This encodes CSARFRDRVSYNSPLHF.

This sequence joins TRBV3-1 and TRBJ1-5, with D uncertain. This CDR3 has 15 amino acids. Germline V CDR1 and CDR2: LGHDT, YNNKEL (reference sequence). Trimming took 2 bases from V and 5 from J, leaving 13 bases between them. The CDR3: CASSQSFHGDQPQHF. Here the CDR3 DNA reads TGTGCCAGCAGCCAATCGTTTCACGGGGATCAGCCCCAGCATTTT.